The subject of this entry is one T cell receptor beta chain. Its antigen is as yet unknown. Time point meaning: cycle 4 day 1 (C4D1), after about 6 weeks of nivolumab. In every patient, relapse followed autologous stem cell transplantation, while exposure to brentuximab vedotin differed. This sample was taken from a study of PD-1 blockade in classical Hodgkin lymphoma. General observations from the study: Newly diagnosed patients were reported to exhibit reduced baseline TCR diversity relative to healthy donors. Prior therapy or disease activity may underlie the repertoire differences, whose causes remain undefined. The baseline diversity of complete responders showed similarity to that of newly diagnosed patients.

Method: immunoSEQ multiplex PCR; TCRdb's copy keeps in-frame clones and lacks some. The data hold around 20,000 clones, with around 84% observed a single time. Germline values: CDR1 SGDLS, CDR2 YYNGEE. This CDR3 is 16 amino acids long. V was clipped by 4 bases and J by 4 bases; unmatched bases: 10. The chain is built from TRBV9 and TRBJ2-3, with 9 bases aligning to TRBD2. The sequence was collected from a human donor with classical Hodgkin lymphoma. The source was peripheral blood mononuclear cells (PBMCs), collected before the fourth cycle of nivolumab. The CDR3 bases are TGTGCCAGCAGCCCGGCGTTGGCGGGAGGGGCAGATACGCAGTATTTT. Amino acids: CASSPALAGGADTQYF.